This entry lists 29 T cell receptor beta chains sequenced from one sample in a study of blood T cell repertoires in COVID-19. The data were produced by immunoSEQ multiplex PCR, yet TCRdb's version contains in-frame clones alone and is incomplete. The sample includes 200,000 to 250,000 clones, around 80% of them seen just once. What was sequenced was peripheral blood. These receptors were obtained from a woman aged 80 or over with acute or convalescent COVID-19.

J is TRBJ2-1 and V is TRBV5-1; 11 nucleotides agree with TRBD2. V dropped 5 bases and J dropped 3; count of bases not matched to a gene: 7. The germline V gene encodes CDR1 SGHRS and CDR2 YFSETQ. This CDR3 contains 16 residues. The CDR3 nucleotides read TGCGCCAGCAGAACCGGCGGACTAGCGGGCTACAATGAGCAGTTCTTC. It translates to CASRTGGLAGYNEQFF.

V gene TRBV25-1 combines with J gene TRBJ2-2; TRBD1 is a possible D gene (5 bases). This CDR3 is 14 amino acids long. The V end was cut by 4 bases, the J end by 3 bases, with 9 bases between. Germline values: CDR1 MGHDK, CDR2 SYGVNS. This CDR3 is CASSARVDTGELFF. CDR3 DNA: TGTGCCAGCAGTGCCAGGGTGGACACCGGGGAGCTGTTTTTT.

This clone was counted between two and nine times. This sequence joins TRBV6-5 and TRBJ1-5; no reliable D call. CDR3 length: 13 residues. V was pared by 6 bases and J by 4 bases, with 10 bases between. Germline CDR1 MNHEY, CDR2 SVGAGI. This chain's CDR3 is CASSARENQPQHF. The CDR3 nucleotides are TGTGCCAGCAGCGCTCGAGAGAATCAGCCCCAGCATTTT.

The chain uses TRBV24-1 and TRBJ1-1; weak D call: TRBD1 (6 bases). The CDR3 consists of 13 residues. Trimming pared 11 bases from V and 0 bases from J, leaving 12 bases between. Germline V CDR1 and CDR2: KGHDR, SFDVKD. The CDR3 coding sequence is TGTGCCAGCCAGGGGAGGGTGAACACTGAAGCTTTCTTT. It specifies CASQGRVNTEAFF.

V gene TRBV4-3 combines with J gene TRBJ2-3; TRBD1 aligns across 9 bases. Germline lookup yields CDR1 LGHNA and CDR2 YSLEER. V shed 5 bases and J 3 bases; nucleotides not matched to a gene: 3. The CDR3 is made up of 14 amino acids. The CDR3 region is CASSFDRGTDTQYF. CDR3 DNA: TGCGCCAGCAGCTTTGACAGGGGGACAGATACGCAGTATTTT.

The rearrangement joins TRBV7-2 to TRBJ2-3, with D unclear. Germline CDR1 reads SGHTA; CDR2 reads FQGNSA. The ends were cut back, 0 bases at V and 2 bases at J, with 9 bases in the middle. This CDR3 contains 15 residues. The CDR3 loop is CASSLAARNTDTQYF. The CDR3 nucleotides read TGTGCCAGCAGCTTAGCTGCTAGAAACACAGATACGCAGTATTTT.

The V and J genes are TRBV27 and TRBJ1-6; possible D gene TRBD1, 6 bases. Germline-derived CDR1 and CDR2 are MNHEY and SMNVEV (reference sequence). The CDR3 extends over 14 amino acids. With 3 bases removed from V and 3 bases from J, the gap between germline ends came to 6 bases. The CDR3: CASSLGHYNSPLHF. Written as DNA, the CDR3 is TGTGCCAGCAGTTTGGGACACTATAATTCACCCCTCCACTTT.

This chain links TRBV3-1 (or the pseudogene TRBV3-2) with TRBJ2-7, with D possibly matching TRBD2 (6 bases). The V end lost 4 bases, the J end lost 6 bases, and 13 bases lay between the germline ends. The CDR3 loop spans 13 amino acids. Germline lookup yields CDR1 LGHDT and CDR2 YNNKEL (reference sequence). CDR3 region: CASSLSGAGEQYF. The CDR3 bases are TGTGCCAGCAGCCTTAGCGGAGCGGGCGAGCAGTACTTC.

The chain's CDR3 is CASSFQQTYEQYF. For the CDR3, the DNA is TGTGCCAGCAGCTTCCAACAGACCTACGAGCAGTACTTC. This chain uses TRBV7-2 with TRBJ2-7; D gene unclear. Germline CDR1 reads SGHTA; CDR2 reads FQGNSA. The CDR3 has 13 residues. V lost 3 bases to trimming and J lost 2 bases, with 8 bases between them.

The V call is TRBV5-3, the J call TRBJ2-2; D possibly corresponds to TRBD1 (6 bases). TRBV5-3 is an ORF, with its function uncertain. The CDR3 length is 15 residues. V dropped 3 bases and J dropped 1 base, with 10 bases sitting between them. As DNA, the CDR3 is TGTGCCAGAAGCTGGAAGGACAGGAACACCGGGGAGCTGTTTTTT. Protein product: CARSWKDRNTGELFF.

The chain joins TRBV7-9 to TRBJ1-1; 12 bases fit TRBD1. V dropped 5 bases and J dropped 1; count of bases not matched to a gene: 8. This CDR3 contains 17 residues. Germline CDR1 reads SEHNR; CDR2 reads FQNEAQ (reference sequence). The DNA of the CDR3 is TGTGCCAGCAGCCCGGGACAGGGGGCATTGTCGAACACTGAAGCTTTCTTT. It translates to CASSPGQGALSNTEAFF.

The J gene is TRBJ1-2, the V gene TRBV19; TRBD1 agrees at 9 bases. The ends lost 6 bases at V and 1 base at J; junction bases unmatched: 6. Germline values: CDR1 LNHDA, CDR2 SQIVND (reference sequence). This CDR3 spans 15 amino acids. The DNA of the CDR3 is TGTGCCAGTAGCACTACAGGGGGCATTAACTATGGCTACACCTTC. Its protein product is CASSTTGGINYGYTF. The full variable domain, in which reference TRBV19 and TRBJ1-2 provide the parts outside the CDR3, is DGGITQSPKYLFRKEGQNVTLSCEQNLNHDAMYWYRQDPGQGLRLIYYSQIVNDFQKGDIAEGYSVSREKKESFPLTVTSAQKNPTAFYLCASSTTGGINYGYTFGSGTRLTVV.

This sequence joins TRBV6-5 and TRBJ1-3, with D tentatively TRBD1 (5 bases). Trimming cost V 3 bases and J 0 bases, with 12 bases left between them. Per germline, CDR1 MNHEY and CDR2 SVGAGI. CDR3 length: 16 residues. CDR3 residues: CASSYSRGISGNTIYF. As DNA, the CDR3 is TGTGCCAGCAGTTATTCAAGGGGAATCTCTGGAAACACCATATATTTT.

The V gene is TRBV7-9, the J gene TRBJ2-1, with a weak D call TRBD1 (6 bases). The CDR3 length is 14 residues. Germline V gene lookup returns CDR1 SEHNR and CDR2 FQNEAQ (reference sequence). V was cut by 2 bases and J by 5 bases, with 10 bases left in between. The CDR3 DNA sequence: TGTGCCAGCAGCTTACACAGGGCGGACAATGAGCAGTTCTTC. Translated, it gives CASSLHRADNEQFF.

About this clone itself: The sample carries other DNA sequences with the same CDR3. This chain uses TRBV30 with TRBJ2-7; D possibly corresponds to TRBD1 (6 bases). Per the germline V gene, CDR1 is GTSNPN and CDR2 is SVGIG (reference sequence). The length of the CDR3 is 12 residues. Trimming took off 1 base at V and 3 bases at J, with 7 bases between the two ends. Here the CDR3 DNA reads TGTGCCTGGAGTGCACAGGGCTACGAGCAGTACTTC. Encoded protein: CAWSAQGYEQYF.

This clone was observed a handful of times. This chain connects TRBV7-2 to TRBJ2-7; 8 bases align to TRBD1. CDR3 length: 14 residues. Germline assignment: CDR1 SGHTA and CDR2 FQGNSA. V was pared by 8 bases and J by 6 bases, with 12 bases of the junction left unmatched. The CDR3 here is CASGRQGMVGEQYF. CDR3 coding DNA: TGTGCCAGCGGGCGACAGGGGATGGTGGGCGAGCAGTACTTC.

The V gene is TRBV19, the J gene TRBJ1-2; D is ambiguous. The CDR3 runs 14 residues. The V gene's germline CDR1 is LNHDA and CDR2 SQIVND (reference sequence). The germline V and J ends were trimmed by 3 bases and 6 bases, with 14 bases remaining between them. The CDR3 is CASSILDYSNGYTF. The CDR3, as DNA: TGTGCCAGTAGTATTTTAGACTATTCTAATGGCTACACCTTC.

This clone was counted only a few times. The J gene is TRBJ1-5, the V gene TRBV28; D is undetermined. There are 15 residues in the CDR3. Trimming shortened V by 2 bases and J by 4 bases, and 12 bases separated the two germline ends. Germline CDR1 and CDR2: MDHEN and SYDVKM. CDR3 nucleotides: TGTGCCAGCAGTTTACTCGACGCGGGGAATCAGCCCCAGCATTTT. This sequence encodes CASSLLDAGNQPQHF.

This chain joins TRBV10-3 and TRBJ1-6; D gene unclear. Germline CDR1 is ENHRY and CDR2 is SYGVKD. V lost 8 bases, J lost 0 bases, and 5 bases lay in between. The CDR3 is 13 residues long. The CDR3 coding sequence is TGTGCCATCGGGAGCTCCTATAATTCACCCCTCCACTTT. This encodes CAIGSSYNSPLHF.

V usage is TRBV4-1 and J usage is TRBJ2-7; D remains unclear. V shed 1 base and J shed 3 bases, with 10 bases lying between them. CDR3 length equals 14 residues. CDR1 is MGHRA, CDR2 YSYEKL, per germline. CDR3: CASSQAVTSYEQYF. CDR3 bases: TGCGCCAGCAGCCAAGCAGTTACCAGCTACGAGCAGTACTTC.

V and J are TRBV28 and TRBJ1-4, with 7 bases identical to TRBD1. The CDR3 is 14 amino acids. CDR1 and CDR2 from the germline V gene are MDHEN and SYDVKM. Unmatched junction bases numbered 4, after V lost 2 bases and J lost 7 bases. DNA for the CDR3: TGTGCCAGCAGTTTAGACAGGGTAACTGAAAAACTGTTTTTT. Residues: CASSLDRVTEKLFF. Together with reference TRBV28 and TRBJ1-4, the CDR3 gives the full variable domain: DVKVTQSSRYLVKRTGEKVFLECVQDMDHENMFWYRQDPGLGLRLIYFSYDVKMKEKGDIPEGYSVSREKKERFSLILESASTNQTSMYLCASSLDRVTEKLFFGSGTQLSVL.

The chain carries TRBV30 and TRBJ2-1; 11 nucleotides agree with TRBD2. Germline assignment: CDR1 GTSNPN and CDR2 SVGIG (reference sequence). Trimming cost V 3 bases and J 4 bases; bases outside gene matches: 5. The CDR3 spans 15 residues. CDR3: CAWSVGLAEYNEQFF. In nucleotides, the CDR3 is TGTGCCTGGAGCGTGGGACTAGCGGAATACAATGAGCAGTTCTTC.

This chain links TRBV5-1 with TRBJ1-4; D unresolved. Germline V gene lookup returns CDR1 SGHRS and CDR2 YFSETQ. The CDR3 is 12 amino acids. The ends were cut back, 0 bases at V and 8 bases at J, with 5 bases in the middle. CDR3 sequence: CASSLALEKLFF. The CDR3 nucleotides are TGCGCCAGCAGCTTGGCCCTAGAAAAACTGTTTTTT.

The chain links TRBV6-6 to TRBJ2-3; weak D call: TRBD2 (6 bases). Germline V gives CDR1 MNHNY, CDR2 SVGAGI (reference sequence). This CDR3 comprises 15 residues. Trimming pared 6 bases from V and 0 bases from J, leaving 13 bases between. The CDR3 here is CASRRLATSTDTQYF. In DNA, the CDR3 is TGTGCCAGCAGACGCCTAGCGACTAGCACAGATACGCAGTATTTT.

The chain links TRBV7-6 to TRBJ2-3; 8 nucleotides agree with TRBD2. The CDR3 consists of 19 residues. Germline-derived CDR1 and CDR2 are SGHVS and FNYEAQ. V lost 2 bases and J lost 5; bases outside the gene matches: 18. The CDR3 region has the DNA TGTGCCAGCAGCTTAACGCCAGCGGGGGCTTCCATAGGGGTAGATACGCAGTATTTT. It yields the protein CASSLTPAGASIGVDTQYF. Variable domain in full (rest from reference TRBV7-6 and TRBJ2-3): GAGVSQSPRYKVTKRGQDVALRCDPISGHVSLYWYRQALGQGPEFLTYFNYEAQQDKSGLPNDRFSAERPEGSISTLTIQRTEQRDSAMYRCASSLTPAGASIGVDTQYFGPGTRLTVL.

This sequence joins TRBV24-1 and TRBJ2-3, with 7 bases fitting TRBD2. Germline V lookup: CDR1 KGHDR, CDR2 SFDVKD. The CDR3 spans 15 residues. The V and J ends lost 4 bases and 4 bases, in that order; junction bases with no gene match: 7. The CDR3 protein is CATSDPTSRSDTQYF. CDR3 coding DNA: TGTGCCACCAGTGACCCGACTAGCAGGTCAGATACGCAGTATTTT.

V and J are TRBV4-2 and TRBJ1-4; TRBD1 aligns across 7 bases. V gave up 0 bases and J gave up 4 bases; unmatched junction bases: 5. Germline V gives CDR1 LGHNA, CDR2 YNFKEQ. The CDR3 extends over 16 amino acids. Here the CDR3 DNA reads TGTGCCAGCAGCCAAGATCGGGACAGTGATAATGAAAAACTGTTTTTT. Its translation is CASSQDRDSDNEKLFF.

V usage is TRBV12-3 or TRBV12-4 and J usage is TRBJ1-1; D ambiguous. This CDR3 contains 12 residues. V gave up 3 bases and J gave up 4 bases, with 6 bases separating them. CDR3: CASSFEGTEAFF. In DNA form, the CDR3 reads TGTGCCAGCAGTTTTGAGGGCACTGAAGCTTTCTTT.

The V gene is TRBV7-2, the J gene TRBJ1-6, with 7 nucleotides matching TRBD1. This CDR3 has 16 amino acids. The germline gives CDR1 SGHTA, CDR2 FQGNSA. V gave up 5 bases and J gave up 6 bases; unmatched junction bases: 10. For the CDR3, the DNA is TGTGCCAGCAGCCCTAGGGTGACAGGGCTTAATTCACCCCTCCACTTT. Translation: CASSPRVTGLNSPLHF.